This entry lists 26 T cell receptor beta chains sequenced from one sample in a study of blood T cell repertoires in COVID-19. Generated by immunoSEQ multiplex PCR, the TCRdb table keeps only in-frame clones and is missing some. This table has 100,000 to 110,000 clones, roughly nine tenths appearing once. The sequencing input was peripheral blood. The receptors derive from a man between 45 and 60 years old with active COVID-19.

The V and J genes are TRBV19 and TRBJ2-3, with 14 bases aligning to TRBD2. CDR3 length: 18 amino acids. Unmatched junction bases numbered 7, after V lost 0 bases and J lost 5 bases. Germline V gene sequence: CDR1 LNHDA, CDR2 SQIVND (reference sequence). The CDR3 bases are TGTGCCAGTAGTATAGATGCTCCGGGACTAGCGGGGGAAGATACGCAGTATTTT. It is translated as CASSIDAPGLAGEDTQYF.

The rearrangement links TRBV7-9 to TRBJ2-3, with 8 bases that match TRBD1. Germline lookup yields CDR1 SEHNR and CDR2 FQNEAQ (reference sequence). The CDR3 is made up of 15 amino acids. J gave up 1 base and V 4 bases, and 4 bases lay outside the gene matches. The CDR3 DNA reads TGTGCCAGCAGCTCACAGGGGGATCGCACAGATACGCAGTATTTT. Its translation is CASSSQGDRTDTQYF.

The rearrangement joins TRBV2 to TRBJ2-7, with 8 bases lining up with TRBD2. CDR1 is SNHLY, CDR2 FYNNEI, per germline. This CDR3 has 14 residues. Trimming cost V 6 bases and J 6 bases; bases outside gene matches: 10. This chain's CDR3 is CASRHGGAESEQYF. Written as DNA, the CDR3 is TGTGCCAGCAGGCACGGGGGGGCTGAAAGCGAGCAGTACTTC.

This chain joins TRBV5-6 and TRBJ2-3; TRBD2 matches at 14 bases. This CDR3 has 15 residues. Germline trimming cut 4 bases from V and 9 bases from J; bases unmatched to any gene: 7. Germline V gives CDR1 SGHDT, CDR2 YYEEEE. Here the CDR3 DNA reads TGTGCCAGCAGCCCCAGGACTAGCGGGAGGAGGACGCAGTATTTT. Residues: CASSPRTSGRRTQYF.

V usage is TRBV4-2 and J usage is TRBJ2-2, with 7 positions matching TRBD2. Germline V gene data show CDR1 as LGHNA and CDR2 as YNFKEQ. Trimming took 1 base from V and 1 from J; bases not matched to a gene: 6. The CDR3 consists of 17 residues. The CDR3 nucleotides read TGTGCCAGCAGCCAAGGAGGGGTAGCGGGGAACACCGGGGAGCTGTTTTTT. Amino acids: CASSQGGVAGNTGELFF.

This chain connects TRBV20-1 to TRBJ2-7; 8 bases align to TRBD1. J lost 6 bases, V lost 3 bases, and 13 bases had no gene match. The CDR3 length is 15 residues. The germline gives CDR1 DFQATT, CDR2 SNEGSKA (reference sequence). CDR3 DNA: TGCAGTGCTAGTACCGGGACAGGAGCTTCGGGCGAGCAGTACTTC. Its protein is CSASTGTGASGEQYF.

The CDR3 DNA sequence: TGTGCCAGCAGCGCAGGGGCCGGTCTGAGCACAGATACGCAGTATTTT. This translates into CASSAGAGLSTDTQYF. The V gene is TRBV7-7, the J gene TRBJ2-3; D is possibly TRBD1 (6 bases). Germline V gene sequence: CDR1 SSHAT, CDR2 FNYEAQ (reference sequence). The CDR3 spans 16 residues. V lost 5 bases and J lost 0, with 15 bases in between. Combining the CDR3 with reference TRBV7-7 and TRBJ2-3 gives the whole variable domain GAGVSQSPRYKVTKRGQDVTLRCDPISSHATLYWYQQALGQGPEFLTYFNYEAQPDKSGLPSDRFSAERPEGSISTLTIQRTEQRDSAMYRCASSAGAGLSTDTQYFGPGTRLTVL.

V and J are TRBV5-5 and TRBJ2-5; 12 nucleotides match TRBD2. CDR1 and CDR2 (germline): SGHKS, YYEKEE (reference sequence). This CDR3 spans 15 amino acids. Trimming cost V 4 bases and J 4 bases; bases outside gene matches: 5. CDR3 in DNA: TGTGCCAGCAGCAGACTAGCGGGGGTAGTAGAGACCCAGTACTTC. Protein sequence: CASSRLAGVVETQYF. The full variable domain, in which reference TRBV5-5 and TRBJ2-5 provide the parts outside the CDR3, is DAGVTQSPTHLIKTRGQQVTLRCSPISGHKSVSWYQQVLGQGPQFIFQYYEKEERGRGNFPDRFSARQFPNYSSELNVNALLLGDSALYLCASSRLAGVVETQYFGPGTRLLVL.

The gene calls are TRBV10-1 and TRBJ2-1; perhaps TRBD2 as D (6 bases). Per germline, CDR1 WNHNN and CDR2 SYGVQD (reference sequence). CDR3 size: 12 residues. With 4 bases removed from V and 10 bases from J, the gap between germline ends came to 11 bases. The CDR3 here is CASSVGRGEQFF. CDR3 DNA sequence: TGCGCCAGCAGTGTTGGCCGGGGGGAGCAGTTCTTC.

The chain carries TRBV7-9 and TRBJ1-2, with D maybe TRBD1 (6 bases). The V end lost 2 bases, the J end lost 5 bases, and 27 bases lay between the germline ends. The germline V gene encodes CDR1 SEHNR and CDR2 FQNEAQ (reference sequence). CDR3 length equals 19 residues. In DNA form, the CDR3 reads TGTGCCAGCAGCTTAACCCCCCGCACATTAGTCCAGGGGAGATATGGCTACACCTTC. This translates into CASSLTPRTLVQGRYGYTF.

The DNA of the CDR3 is TGCAGCGTTGACCTCCAGGGGTCTCTCGGCTACACCTTC. It specifies CSVDLQGSLGYTF. The chain employs TRBV29-1 and TRBJ1-2; D is perhaps TRBD1 (6 bases). Trimming cost V 3 bases and J 8 bases, with 16 bases left between them. Per the germline V gene, CDR1 is SQVTM and CDR2 is ANQGSEA. This CDR3 has 13 residues.

The genes are TRBV5-8 and TRBJ2-2, with D possibly matching TRBD1 (5 bases). V dropped 5 bases and J dropped 3 bases, with 11 bases sitting between them. Germline V lookup: CDR1 SGHTS, CDR2 YDEGEE. The CDR3 has 14 residues. CDR3 residues: CASRRTQYTGELFF. The CDR3, as DNA: TGTGCCAGCAGAAGGACACAATACACCGGGGAGCTGTTTTTT.

This sequence joins TRBV6-5 and TRBJ1-6; TRBD1 is a possible D gene (6 bases). CDR1 and CDR2 (germline): MNHEY, SVGAGI. This CDR3 has 13 residues. V was pared by 4 bases and J by 10 bases, with 11 bases between. The CDR3 protein is CASSLNRASPLHF. CDR3 sequence (DNA): TGTGCCAGCAGTTTGAACAGGGCCTCACCCCTCCACTTT.

V is TRBV19 and J is TRBJ2-1, with 8 bases fitting TRBD1. V lost 1 base, J lost 6 bases, and 5 bases stayed unmatched. This CDR3 region has 15 residues. The germline CDR1 and CDR2 sequences are LNHDA and SQIVND (reference sequence). The chain's CDR3 is CASSIGSQGGNEQFF. The CDR3 DNA sequence: TGTGCCAGTAGTATAGGGTCACAGGGGGGCAATGAGCAGTTCTTC.

The chain employs TRBV3-1 (or the pseudogene TRBV3-2) and TRBJ1-6; D uncertain. The germline V and J ends were trimmed by 5 bases and 6 bases, with 8 bases remaining between them. Germline assignment: CDR1 LGHDT and CDR2 YNNKEL (reference sequence). This CDR3 region has 13 residues. CDR3 sequence: CASSYTSNSPLHF. The CDR3 DNA reads TGTGCCAGCAGCTATACAAGTAATTCACCCCTCCACTTT.

The chain uses TRBV3-1 (or the pseudogene TRBV3-2) and TRBJ1-2, with TRBD1 as a possible D gene (6 bases). Germline CDR1 is LGHDT and CDR2 is YNNKEL (reference sequence). Trimming stripped 6 bases from V and 2 bases from J, with 19 bases between. This CDR3 comprises 16 residues. The CDR3 sequence: CASSPDVTDRNYGYTF. CDR3 bases: TGTGCCAGCAGTCCAGACGTAACAGACAGGAACTATGGCTACACCTTC.

The rearrangement uses TRBV5-5 and TRBJ2-2; 10 nucleotides match TRBD2. CDR1 and CDR2 from the germline V gene are SGHKS and YYEKEE (reference sequence). With V trimmed by 1 base and J by 4 bases, 4 bases remained unmatched. CDR3 length: 16 amino acids. For the CDR3, the DNA is TGTGCCAGCAGCTTGTTAGCGGGGGGACCCACCGGGGAGCTGTTTTTT. Its protein is CASSLLAGGPTGELFF.

The chain couples TRBV18 to TRBJ2-1, with a tentative D call TRBD1 (5 bases). Germline lookup yields CDR1 KGHSH and CDR2 LQKENI. The CDR3 is 13 amino acids. Trimming left V 3 bases short and J 3 bases short, with 6 bases between. In DNA form, the CDR3 reads TGTGCCAGCTCACCGGACAACTACAATGAGCAGTTCTTC. Amino acids: CASSPDNYNEQFF. The full variable domain, with the rest looked up from reference TRBV18 and TRBJ2-1, is NAGVMQNPRHLVRRRGQEARLRCSPMKGHSHVYWYRQLPEEGLKFMVYLQKENIIDESGMPKERFSAEFPKEGPSILRIQQVVRGDSAAYFCASSPDNYNEQFFGPGTRLTVL.

The chain has TRBV2 and TRBJ2-7; 9 nucleotides agree with TRBD1. The CDR3 is 15 residues long. CDR1 is SNHLY, CDR2 FYNNEI, per germline. Trimming cost V 6 bases and J 5 bases; bases outside gene matches: 11. The CDR3 is CASSQTGTGSHEQYF. In nucleotides, the CDR3 is TGTGCCAGCAGCCAGACCGGGACAGGGAGCCACGAGCAGTACTTC.

This chain links TRBV3-1 (or the pseudogene TRBV3-2) with TRBJ1-1, with D unresolved. With 3 bases removed from V and 4 bases from J, the gap between germline ends came to 15 bases. CDR1 is LGHDT, CDR2 YNNKEL, per germline (reference sequence). CDR3 length: 15 residues. CDR3 nucleotide sequence: TGTGCCAGCAGCCAGCCGGGCCGACGGGGCACTGAAGCTTTCTTT. Protein sequence: CASSQPGRRGTEAFF.

This chain links TRBV27 with TRBJ2-5; D ambiguous. The CDR3 runs to 15 residues. V shed 5 bases and J shed 5 bases, with 18 bases lying between them. The V gene's germline CDR1 is MNHEY and CDR2 SMNVEV (reference sequence). The CDR3 DNA sequence: TGTGCCAGCAGTCCCACGTTCGACTCATACGAGACCCAGTACTTC. It is translated as CASSPTFDSYETQYF.

The chain couples TRBV18 to TRBJ2-1; TRBD1 agrees at 7 bases. There are 15 residues in the CDR3. V lost 3 bases and J lost 7; bases outside the gene matches: 9. Germline-derived CDR1 and CDR2 are KGHSH and LQKENI. The CDR3 DNA reads TGTGCCAGCTCACCTCCGATGACAGGGAATAATGAGCAGTTCTTC. Its translation is CASSPPMTGNNEQFF.

V and J are TRBV7-9 and TRBJ2-7, with D perhaps matching TRBD1 (6 bases). Germline V gene data show CDR1 as SEHNR and CDR2 as FQNEAQ (reference sequence). The V end lost 4 bases, the J end lost 6 bases, and 16 bases lay between the germline ends. CDR3 length equals 14 residues. This CDR3 reads CASSYREVTSEQYF. CDR3 DNA sequence: TGTGCCAGCAGCTACAGGGAAGTCACGAGCGAGCAGTACTTC.

The chain has TRBV27 and TRBJ2-3, with D perhaps TRBD2 (6 bases). The ends were cut back, 8 bases at V and 3 bases at J, with 12 bases in the middle. Germline CDR1 is MNHEY and CDR2 is SMNVEV (reference sequence). The CDR3 sequence is 13 residues long. The CDR3 spells CASRGSNTDTQYF. The CDR3 bases are TGTGCCAGCCGGGGGTCGAATACAGATACGCAGTATTTT.

This clone was counted once. The V gene is TRBV11-3, the J gene TRBJ2-3; 11 bases fit TRBD2. V lost 2 bases and J lost 4; bases outside the gene matches: 8. Germline V gives CDR1 SGHNT, CDR2 YENEEA. This CDR3 region has 17 residues. This CDR3 reads CASSLSKLAGEPDTQYF. The CDR3 nucleotides are TGTGCCAGCAGCTTATCGAAACTAGCGGGAGAACCAGATACGCAGTATTTT.

The CDR3 loop reads CASSENGSPLHF. DNA of the CDR3: TGCGCCAGCAGTGAGAACGGGTCACCCCTCCACTTT. The chain recombines TRBV10-1 with TRBJ1-6; no firm D call. Between the trimmed V and J ends, which lost 2 bases and 10 bases, there was a span of 6 bases. The CDR3 spans 12 residues. CDR1 and CDR2 (germline): WNHNN, SYGVQD (reference sequence).